A selection of T cell receptor beta chains follows, all from one sample in a study of blood T cell repertoires in COVID-19. Clones were sequenced by immunoSEQ multiplex PCR, and TCRdb holds only the in-frame ones, with some missing. The data contain over 350,000 clones, around nine tenths of them seen just once; the ten biggest clones take up approximately 4.3%. Sequencing was done on a sample of peripheral blood. All receptors come from a woman between 25 and 40 years old with acute or convalescent COVID-19. CDR3s include the opening cysteine and the closing phenylalanine or tryptophan. The order of the fields is V gene, CDR3 protein.

v_gene: TRBV19; CDR3aa: CASSSASGPYEQYF
v_gene: TRBV5-1; CDR3aa: CASSLGTGPAYEQYF
v_gene: TRBV5-1; CDR3aa: CASSLAGGAEADTQYF
v_gene: TRBV5-1; CDR3aa: CASSLHWGQGYEQYF
v_gene: TRBV28; CDR3aa: CASSPATGNYGYTF
v_gene: TRBV7-9; CDR3aa: CASSLGPMVYGYTF
v_gene: TRBV6-5; CDR3aa: CASRELRLNYGYTF
v_gene: TRBV30; CDR3aa: CAWKPTGTANEQFF
v_gene: TRBV28; CDR3aa: CASSPLPNKRGFNQPQHF
v_gene: TRBV28; CDR3aa: CASSLRTGGLSGNTIYF
v_gene: TRBV5-1; CDR3aa: CASSLEASGGPLYF
v_gene: TRBV25-1; CDR3aa: CASSGPSFRTGISYTF
v_gene: TRBV24-1; CDR3aa: CATSGTGNYGYTF
v_gene: TRBV6-1; CDR3aa: CASSEGRAGANVLTF
v_gene: TRBV19; CDR3aa: CASSRTVLSNQPQHF
v_gene: TRBV5-5; CDR3aa: CASSIEGVGGYTF
v_gene: TRBV6-2/TRBV6-3; CDR3aa: CASSYSIRGNHNEQFF
v_gene: TRBV30; CDR3aa: CAWSINTGQGNTEAFF
v_gene: TRBV9; CDR3aa: CASSVEGLSEAFF
v_gene: TRBV10-3; CDR3aa: CASFPGTGSYNEQFF
v_gene: TRBV5-1; CDR3aa: CASSVGQGAYEQYF
v_gene: TRBV30; CDR3aa: CAMTGGHNSPLHF
v_gene: TRBV5-6; CDR3aa: CASSLGAGVRMNTEAFF
v_gene: TRBV2; CDR3aa: CASRSLAGGFTDTQYF
v_gene: TRBV9; CDR3aa: CASSAGGSSYNSPLHF
v_gene: TRBV2; CDR3aa: CASLGQGAPYYEQYF